A single T cell receptor beta chain is shown here with its context. V was pared by 6 bases and J by 10 bases, with 16 bases between. Germline assignment: CDR1 KGHSH and CDR2 LQKENI. The CDR3 is made up of 13 amino acids. The data stem from a study of blood T cell repertoires in COVID-19. Turning to the study itself: COVID-19 samples collected from the United States, Italy and Spain covered acute and convalescent phases. T cells, B-cell-depleted T cells, or PBMCs provided the cDNA or gDNA that served as material.

As originally analysed: Quantification of nucleated cells was approximated via reference gene primer amplification. Sequencing was performed with immunoSEQ multiplex PCR; in TCRdb, only in-frame clones are kept and a portion is missing. The DNA was the basis for D and trimming; V, J and clone size are from that table. The data show 300,000 or so clones, with around 88% seen just once and roughly 1.2% held by the top ten. The sequence was collected from a woman in her forties or fifties with acute or convalescent COVID-19. Sequencing was done on a sample of peripheral blood. The chain recombines TRBV18 with TRBJ1-5, with D perhaps matching TRBD1 (5 bases). CDR3 DNA sequence: TGTGCCAGCTCGTCCGGACACGACGCCCCCCAGCATTTT. This gives the protein CASSSGHDAPQHF.